The 9 T cell receptor beta chains below all came from one sample that was sequenced in a study listed by TCRdb under 2016. Library generation was performed with RT-PCR. Sequencing was carried out with an Illumina MiSeq. TCRdb ran its own pipeline on the public reads, namely fastp trimming at Q25 and MiXCR clone calling, and kept in-frame beta chains. Each CDR3 protein appears once, grouped with its most common genes and DNA. Recorded for this sample are hundreds of thousands of distinct CDR3 sequences; approximately 15% of them occurred a single time. The ten biggest clones cover around 3.3% of the sample. Sequencing was performed on memory CD4+ T cells from blood. These receptor sequences come from a female donor in good health, serving as a healthy control.

The rearrangement links TRBV27 to TRBJ2-7; D is unclear. Germline V lookup: CDR1 MNHEY, CDR2 SMNVEV (reference sequence). V dropped 4 bases and J dropped 7 bases, with 14 bases sitting between them. The CDR3 consists of 13 residues. Here the CDR3 reads CASSYVRDREQYF. The CDR3 bases are TGTGCCAGCAGTTATGTTAGGGATCGGGAGCAGTACTTC.

This clonotype was detected many times. V and J are TRBV12-3 or TRBV12-4 and TRBJ2-3; tentative D call: TRBD1 (6 bases). The CDR3 covers 15 residues. Trimming shortened V by 5 bases and J by 2 bases, and 14 bases separated the two germline ends. The CDR3 bases are TGTGCCAGCAGTCCCACGGGACACCCCACAGATACGCAGTATTTT. Its translation: CASSPTGHPTDTQYF.

This clonotype was observed at least ten times. The CDR3 here is CATSLRVDQPQHF. The CDR3 region has the DNA TGTGCCACCAGCCTCCGGGTTGATCAGCCCCAGCATTTT. The genes are TRBV15 and TRBJ1-5; D call uncertain. Per germline, CDR1 LNHNV and CDR2 YYDKDF (reference sequence). Trimming removed 5 bases at V and 5 bases at J, with 10 bases between. This CDR3 contains 13 residues.

This clonotype appeared many times. The chain carries TRBV5-5 and TRBJ2-2, with D perhaps TRBD1 (5 bases). This CDR3 contains 16 residues. The V and J ends lost 4 bases and 5 bases respectively, with 18 bases between them. Looked up from germline, CDR1 is SGHKS and CDR2 is YYEKEE (reference sequence). The CDR3 loop reads CASSQVNMGLTGELFF. DNA of the CDR3: TGTGCCAGCAGCCAGGTCAATATGGGGCTTACCGGGGAGCTGTTTTTT.

This clonotype turned up a few times. The genes are TRBV10-1 and TRBJ2-2; D ambiguous. The CDR3 is made up of 12 amino acids. Germline V gene sequence: CDR1 WNHNN, CDR2 SYGVQD (reference sequence). Trimming left V 4 bases short and J 6 bases short, with 6 bases between. The CDR3 bases are TGCGCCAGCAGTGGAGCCCCCGGGGAGCTGTTTTTT. As protein: CASSGAPGELFF.

This clonotype was observed a few times. The CDR3 nucleotides read TGCAGTGCTAGATTGGACAGGGGGAAAGCTAACTATGGCTACACCTTC. Translating it yields CSARLDRGKANYGYTF. This chain connects TRBV20-1 to TRBJ1-2; 10 nucleotides match TRBD1. V lost 2 bases, J lost 0 bases, and 6 bases stayed unmatched. This CDR3 is 16 amino acids long. Germline CDR1 reads DFQATT; CDR2 reads SNEGSKA (reference sequence).

This clonotype was detected only a few times. The rearrangement uses TRBV6-1 and TRBJ2-7; D perhaps matches TRBD2 (5 bases). CDR1 MNHNS and CDR2 SASEGT come from the germline V gene. Trimming left V 5 bases short and J 5 bases short, with 16 bases between. CDR3 size: 14 residues. The CDR3 region is CASSRLLDQNEQYF. The CDR3 coding sequence is TGTGCCAGCAGTCGCCTACTAGATCAAAACGAGCAGTACTTC.

The genes are TRBV7-2 and TRBJ2-1; maybe TRBD2 (7 bases). The V and J ends lost 8 bases and 9 bases respectively, with 20 bases between them. CDR3 length: 14 residues. The germline V gene encodes CDR1 SGHTA and CDR2 FQGNSA. CDR3 loop: CASGGGGVISEQFF. The CDR3 DNA reads TGTGCCAGCGGTGGGGGGGGCGTAATCAGTGAGCAGTTCTTC.

A few counts support this clonotype. Written as DNA, the CDR3 is TGCAGTGCTCCTCGGACTGGATGGGTAGATGGCTACACCTTC. Translating it yields CSAPRTGWVDGYTF. The V and J genes are TRBV20-1 and TRBJ1-2; D is unresolved. CDR1 and CDR2 from the germline V gene are DFQATT and SNEGSKA (reference sequence). This CDR3 comprises 14 residues. Trimming took off 5 bases at V and 6 bases at J, with 19 bases between the two ends.